Shown below are 10 T cell receptor beta chains from a single sample sequenced in a study of T cells in localized non-small cell lung cancer. Method: immunoSEQ multiplex PCR; TCRdb's copy keeps in-frame clones and lacks some. The sample yields roughly 2,500 clones, roughly 32% seen once. The material was lung tumor tissue, obtained before any cancer treatment. The receptors derive from a man aged 40 to 70 with stage II lung adenocarcinoma.

The gene calls are TRBV1 and TRBJ2-1. TRBV1 is a documented pseudogene. This CDR3 region has 14 residues. In nucleotides, the CDR3 is TGCGCCAGCAGCCCTATGTTTGGGGACAATGAGCAGTTCTTC. Its protein product is CASSPMFGDNEQFF.

The chain recombines TRBV4-1 with TRBJ1-3; D is possibly TRBD1 (6 bases). V was shortened by 4 bases and J by 1 base, with 14 bases between the two germline ends. The CDR3 covers 16 residues. CDR1 is MGHRA, CDR2 YSYEKL, per germline. CDR3 nucleotides: TGCGCCAGCAGCCTAGGACAGACTCCGTCTGGAAACACCATATATTTT. Translation: CASSLGQTPSGNTIYF.

The V call is TRBV29-1, the J call TRBJ2-5; D is uncertain. V dropped 3 bases and J dropped 3 bases, with 14 bases sitting between them. Germline V lookup: CDR1 SQVTM, CDR2 ANQGSEA. The CDR3 is 14 amino acids. The chain's CDR3 is CSVEELRKEETQYF. CDR3 DNA: TGCAGCGTTGAGGAACTGAGGAAAGAAGAGACCCAGTACTTC. Drawing the rest from reference TRBV29-1 and TRBJ2-5, the complete variable domain is SAVISQKPSRDICQRGTSLTIQCQVDSQVTMMFWYRQQPGQSLTLIATANQGSEATYESGFVIDKFPISRPNLTFSTLTVSNMSPEDSSIYLCSVEELRKEETQYFGPGTRLLVL.

CDR3 nucleotides: TGTGCCAGTAATGGTTTTGCGGCGGGGAAATACAATGAGCAGTTCTTC. As protein: CASNGFAAGKYNEQFF. The chain recombines TRBV19 with TRBJ2-1; D may be TRBD2 (6 bases). This CDR3 contains 16 residues. The V end was cut by 7 bases, the J end by 4 bases, with 20 bases between. Germline CDR1 and CDR2: LNHDA and SQIVND (reference sequence).

This chain connects TRBV30 to TRBJ2-3; D perhaps matches TRBD2 (7 bases). V shed 1 base and J shed 7 bases, with 15 bases lying between them. Germline V gives CDR1 GTSNPN, CDR2 SVGIG (reference sequence). CDR3 length equals 14 residues. CDR3 in amino acids: CAWSGAGAGYTQYF. Written as DNA, the CDR3 is TGTGCCTGGAGTGGTGCGGGGGCAGGTTATACGCAGTATTTT.

The chain is built from TRBV28 and TRBJ2-7; D gene uncertain. From germline, CDR1 is MDHEN and CDR2 SYDVKM. The length of the CDR3 is 12 residues. Trimming stripped 7 bases from V and 3 bases from J, with 10 bases between. CDR3 bases: TGTGCCAGCAAGGGTTACATCTACGAGCAGTACTTC. Its protein is CASKGYIYEQYF.

V usage is TRBV5-1 and J usage is TRBJ2-7, with unresolved D. This CDR3 region has 15 residues. CDR1 and CDR2 from the germline V gene are SGHRS and YFSETQ. Trimming took off 0 bases at V and 1 base at J, with 11 bases between the two ends. CDR3 nucleotide sequence: TGCGCCAGCAGCTTGGAACACTCCACATCCTACGAGCAGTACTTC. Its translation: CASSLEHSTSYEQYF. The whole variable domain, filled in from reference TRBV5-1 and TRBJ2-7, reads KAGVTQTPRYLIKTRGQQVTLSCSPISGHRSVSWYQQTPGQGLQFLFEYFSETQRNKGNFPGRFSGRQFSNSRSEMNVSTLELGDSALYLCASSLEHSTSYEQYFGPGTRLTVT.

The chain joins TRBV6-8 to TRBJ2-2, with 8 bases aligning to TRBD1. Germline assignment: CDR1 MNHGY and CDR2 SAAAGT. This CDR3 spans 14 amino acids. After removal of 10 bases from V and 4 bases from J, the junction contained 8 bases not matched to a gene. The DNA of the CDR3 is TGTGCCATCAGGGAGACAGGGGTCACCGGGGAGCTGTTTTTT. It translates to CAIRETGVTGELFF.

This clone showed up just a few times. CDR3 region: CASTFSRNTIYF. The CDR3 bases are TGTGCCAGCACCTTCAGTCGAAACACCATATATTTT. This chain joins TRBV6-7 and TRBJ1-3; no clear D gene. TRBV6-7 is an ORF, and what it does is uncertain. Trimming took 7 bases from V and 5 from J, leaving 9 bases between them. This CDR3 is 12 amino acids long.

This clone ranks as hyperexpanded (1% or more). CDR3 residues: CATSRTSGGEDTQYF. CDR3 sequence (DNA): TGTGCCACCAGCAGAACTAGCGGGGGGGAAGATACGCAGTATTTT. The rearrangement uses TRBV15 and TRBJ2-3; 13 positions agree with TRBD2. With 2 bases clipped from V and 5 bases from J, the junction kept 1 base outside the gene matches. This CDR3 comprises 15 residues. Germline CDR1 LNHNV, CDR2 YYDKDF (reference sequence).